This TCR beta chain was found in a study of T-cell reconstitution after alpha-beta-depleted transplantation in children. Remarks on this clonotype: Its antigen remains unknown.

CDR1 and CDR2 (germline): WSHSY, SAAADI. This CDR3 is 14 amino acids long. J was trimmed by 7 bases and V by 4 bases; bases with no gene match: 8. The study, taken as a whole, reports: A year had passed since transplant, and T-cell counts and diversity by then came mostly from newly produced T cells. Several hundred expanded graft clones reportedly supplied alpha-beta T cells about two months after transplant. After transplant, high TCRbeta diversity at day 60 in some patients arose from surviving recipient T cells and thymic progenitors.

For TCRbeta, the library was prepared with unique molecular identifiers. TCRdb redid the calling of the PCR reads with MiXCR, one entry per CDR3 protein. This sample carries fewer than 1 million distinct CDR3 sequences, around 17% of them seen once, and the ten largest clones take under 6%. The specimen comprised PBMCs, mostly from graft donor cells, sampled 360 days after TCRalphabeta/CD19-depleted stem cell transplant. This clonotype was obtained from a male patient aged 10-17 years who had a stem cell transplant for acute lymphoblastic leukemia, so the T cells may come from the graft donor. V is TRBV10-2 and J is TRBJ1-2; TRBD1 aligns across 8 bases. The CDR3 nucleotides are TGCGCCAGCAGTGTTACTCAGGGGGCCCGTGGCTACACCTTC. Translating it yields CASSVTQGARGYTF.